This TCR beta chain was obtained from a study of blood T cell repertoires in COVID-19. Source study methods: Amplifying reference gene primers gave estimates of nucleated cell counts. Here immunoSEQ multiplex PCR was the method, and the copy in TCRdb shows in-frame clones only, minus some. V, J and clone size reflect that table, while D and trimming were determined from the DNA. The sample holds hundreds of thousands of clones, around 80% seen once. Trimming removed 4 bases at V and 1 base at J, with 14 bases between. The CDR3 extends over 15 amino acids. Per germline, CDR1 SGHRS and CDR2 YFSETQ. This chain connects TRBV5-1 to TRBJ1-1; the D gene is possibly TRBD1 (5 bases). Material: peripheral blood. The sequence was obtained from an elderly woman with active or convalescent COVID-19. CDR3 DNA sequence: TGCGCCAGCAGCACAACAGGAGGGGCGAACACTGAAGCTTTCTTT. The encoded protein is CASSTTGGANTEAFF. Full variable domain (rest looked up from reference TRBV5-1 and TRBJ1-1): KAGVTQTPRYLIKTRGQQVTLSCSPISGHRSVSWYQQTPGQGLQFLFEYFSETQRNKGNFPGRFSGRQFSNSRSEMNVSTLELGDSALYLCASSTTGGANTEAFFGQGTRLTVV.